The 18 T cell receptor beta chains reported below all come from one sample, sequenced in a study of T-cell reconstitution after alpha-beta-depleted transplantation in children. A TCRbeta library incorporating unique molecular identifiers was prepared. TCRdb re-derived calls from the PCR reads in MiXCR, one entry per CDR3 protein. The sample records 700,000 to 950,000 distinct CDR3 sequences, 16% being singletons. The source material was PBMCs, mostly from graft donor cells, sampled 360 days after TCRalphabeta/CD19-depleted stem cell transplant. The receptors come from a male patient younger than 18 who had a stem cell transplant for acute lymphoblastic leukemia, so the T cells may come from the graft donor.

This clonotype was found a few times. This chain connects TRBV24-1 to TRBJ1-1; no firm D call. The ends were cut back, 3 bases at V and 10 bases at J, with 8 bases in the middle. Germline V gene lookup returns CDR1 KGHDR and CDR2 SFDVKD. This CDR3 comprises 11 residues. CDR3 bases: TGTGCCACCAGTGATGGGGATCTAGCTTTCTTT. This encodes CATSDGDLAFF.

This clonotype was counted between two and nine times. J is TRBJ1-1 and V is TRBV5-1, with 10 bases identical to TRBD1. The CDR3 extends over 15 amino acids. The V gene end was trimmed by 4 bases and the J gene end by 5 bases; junction bases not matched to a gene: 8. Germline V gene data show CDR1 as SGHRS and CDR2 as YFSETQ. The CDR3 here is CASSVRTGGGTEAFF. The CDR3 DNA reads TGCGCCAGCAGCGTTCGGACAGGGGGAGGAACTGAAGCTTTCTTT.

The V and J genes are TRBV3-1 and TRBJ2-2; D may be TRBD2 (7 bases). This CDR3 has 16 amino acids. Trimming removed 0 bases at V and 2 bases at J, with 10 bases between. The germline V gene encodes CDR1 LGHDT and CDR2 YNNKEL (reference sequence). CDR3 protein: CASSQEGGGNTGELFF. In DNA form, the CDR3 reads TGTGCCAGCAGCCAAGAAGGGGGGGGAAACACCGGGGAGCTGTTTTTT.

This clonotype was recorded a few times. The chain recombines TRBV3-1 with TRBJ2-4, with D perhaps matching TRBD1 (5 bases). V lost 4 bases to trimming and J lost 1 base, with 11 bases between them. The CDR3 has 15 residues. Germline CDR1 LGHDT, CDR2 YNNKEL (reference sequence). The CDR3 nucleotides read TGTGCCAGCAGCCTGGGGCGGCGGGCCAAAAACATTCAGTACTTC. As protein: CASSLGRRAKNIQYF.

V and J are TRBV4-2 and TRBJ2-7, with 11 bases fitting TRBD2. V lost 4 bases and J lost 5; bases outside the gene matches: 7. In germline, CDR1 is LGHNA, CDR2 YNFKEQ. CDR3 length: 15 amino acids. CDR3: CASSPELAGADEQYF. The CDR3, as DNA: TGTGCCAGCAGCCCTGAACTAGCGGGAGCGGACGAGCAGTACTTC.

There are many counts of this clonotype. The J gene is TRBJ2-7, the V gene TRBV29-1, with D hard to call. V was clipped by 4 bases and J by 1 base, with 8 bases between them. CDR1 is SQVTM, CDR2 ANQGSEA, per germline. This CDR3 is built from 12 residues. This chain's CDR3 is CSVVSVSYEQYF. The CDR3, as DNA: TGCAGCGTTGTTTCAGTTTCCTACGAGCAGTACTTC.

V and J are TRBV4-1 and TRBJ2-1, with 7 bases that match TRBD1. Trimming removed 2 bases from V and 1 base from J; junction bases left unmatched: 8. This CDR3 contains 17 residues. Germline CDR1 is MGHRA and CDR2 is YSYEKL. CDR3 sequence (DNA): TGCGCCAGCAGCCAAAGACAGGGTTCGGATTCCTACAATGAGCAGTTCTTC. This encodes CASSQRQGSDSYNEQFF.

The chain links TRBV7-9 to TRBJ2-1; D could derive from TRBD1 or TRBD2 (6 bases each). The CDR3 covers 13 residues. Deletions cut 5 bases from V and 11 bases from J, with 16 bases between. Germline values: CDR1 SEHNR, CDR2 FQNEAQ (reference sequence). Here the CDR3 reads CASSLLEGDKQFF. The CDR3, as DNA: TGTGCCAGCAGCCTTTTGGAGGGGGACAAGCAGTTCTTC. Supplemented by reference TRBV7-9 and TRBJ2-1, the full variable domain reads DTGVSQNPRHKITKRGQNVTFRCDPISEHNRLYWYRQTLGQGPEFLTYFQNEAQLEKSRLLSDRFSAERPKGSFSTLEIQRTEQGDSAMYLCASSLLEGDKQFFGPGTRLTVL.

This clonotype was recorded a few times. The chain joins TRBV27 to TRBJ2-7, with 8 bases aligning to TRBD2. This CDR3 is built from 14 residues. Germline V gene data show CDR1 as MNHEY and CDR2 as SMNVEV (reference sequence). V shed 4 bases and J 2 bases; nucleotides not matched to a gene: 4. The CDR3, as DNA: TGTGCCAGCAGTTGGAATAGCGGGGCCTACGAGCAGTACTTC. It encodes CASSWNSGAYEQYF.

This clonotype was detected only a few times. The rearrangement links TRBV6-2 or TRBV6-3 to TRBJ1-5; D unresolved. V lost 1 base to trimming and J lost 3 bases, with 7 bases between them. The V gene's germline CDR1 is MNHEY and CDR2 SVGEGT. CDR3 length: 14 residues. In nucleotides, the CDR3 is TGTGCCAGCAGTTACTGGCAGCCCAATCAGCCCCAGCATTTT. It translates to CASSYWQPNQPQHF.

This clonotype was found once. The genes are TRBV11-2 and TRBJ1-1; D unresolved. Looked up from germline, CDR1 is SGHAT and CDR2 is FQNNGV. The length of the CDR3 is 14 residues. V shed 5 bases and J shed 1 base, with 11 bases lying between them. The CDR3 reads CASSLYQWNTEAFF. CDR3 bases: TGTGCCAGCAGCCTATACCAGTGGAACACTGAAGCTTTCTTT.

The chain is built from TRBV19 and TRBJ2-7, with TRBD2 matching over 8 bases. Germline values: CDR1 LNHDA, CDR2 SQIVND (reference sequence). The CDR3 is made up of 15 amino acids. Trimming took 0 bases from V and 5 from J; bases not matched to a gene: 6. The CDR3 nucleotides read TGTGCCAGTAGTATAGATTTAGCGGGACGAGACGAGCAGTACTTC. This encodes CASSIDLAGRDEQYF. Combining the CDR3 with reference TRBV19 and TRBJ2-7 gives the whole variable domain DGGITQSPKYLFRKEGQNVTLSCEQNLNHDAMYWYRQDPGQGLRLIYYSQIVNDFQKGDIAEGYSVSREKKESFPLTVTSAQKNPTAFYLCASSIDLAGRDEQYFGPGTRLTVT.

This rearrangement joins TRBV9 to TRBJ2-7; possibly TRBD2 for D (6 bases). The CDR3 consists of 14 residues. V lost 6 bases, J lost 2 bases, and 15 bases lay in between. Germline-derived CDR1 and CDR2 are SGDLS and YYNGEE. The CDR3 coding sequence is TGTGCCAGCAAGCGGAGGCTAGCGACCTACGAGCAGTACTTC. This codes for CASKRRLATYEQYF.

The chain recombines TRBV27 with TRBJ2-7, with D hard to call. CDR1 is MNHEY and CDR2 is SMNVEV in the germline V gene (reference sequence). V lost 4 bases to trimming and J lost 0 bases, with 10 bases between them. The CDR3 is made up of 14 amino acids. For the CDR3, the DNA is TGTGCCAGCAGTTCTCTGCGGCGCTCCTACGAGCAGTACTTC. Protein product: CASSSLRRSYEQYF.

Only a few counts were recorded for this clonotype. V is TRBV19 and J is TRBJ2-1; D is possibly TRBD1 (6 bases). The CDR3 totals 15 residues. From germline, CDR1 is LNHDA and CDR2 SQIVND (reference sequence). The V gene lost 4 bases and the J gene lost 3 bases, with 13 bases spanning the gap. CDR3 sequence reads: CASSTSDRYYNEQFF. The CDR3 bases are TGTGCCAGTAGTACATCGGACAGATACTACAATGAGCAGTTCTTC.

This clonotype was seen a handful of times. This sequence joins TRBV5-1 and TRBJ1-2; 8 bases agree with TRBD1. The V gene end was trimmed by 4 bases and the J gene end by 7 bases; junction bases not matched to a gene: 6. Germline CDR1 is SGHRS and CDR2 is YFSETQ. There are 13 residues in the CDR3. CDR3 in amino acids: CASSGDRTGGYTF. The CDR3 coding sequence is TGCGCCAGCAGCGGGGACAGGACCGGTGGCTACACCTTC.

In its sample, this clonotype was seen many times. The V gene is TRBV27, the J gene TRBJ2-1; tentative D call: TRBD2 (7 bases). Germline CDR1 is MNHEY and CDR2 is SMNVEV (reference sequence). The ends were cut back, 3 bases at V and 4 bases at J, with 10 bases in the middle. The CDR3 covers 14 residues. The CDR3 DNA reads as TGTGCCAGCAGTTTCGGGGGGCCTTACAATGAGCAGTTCTTC. Protein: CASSFGGPYNEQFF.

This clonotype was seen a handful of times. The chain combines TRBV27 with TRBJ2-1, with 10 bases identical to TRBD2. The CDR3 covers 15 residues. Germline V gene data show CDR1 as MNHEY and CDR2 as SMNVEV (reference sequence). J gave up 7 bases and V 4 bases, and 7 bases lay outside the gene matches. CDR3 coding DNA: TGTGCCAGCAGTTCCTGGACTAGCGGCTTAAATGAGCAGTTCTTC. This translates into CASSSWTSGLNEQFF.